This T cell receptor (beta chain) is from a study of shared clonotypes between healthy human individuals. Study-wide background: Sampling drew on donors who were two women and three men aged 18 to 49.

Study observations and caveats: Researchers sampled only blood; tissue repertoires likely differ.

In regard to this clone: Its antigen is as yet unknown. A read error likely explains this, since a far larger clone differs by one base.

Once extracted for a subset, genomic DNA was divided evenly among several immunoSEQ plates. The assay was immunoSEQ multiplex PCR, and TCRdb's table has in-frame clones only and misses some. The sample lists around 500,000 clones; about 84% were seen once. Recent vaccinations or acute infections were absent in the healthy HIV-negative adult donors. Germline V gene sequence: CDR1 GTSNPN, CDR2 SVGIG (reference sequence). V lost 2 bases to trimming and J lost 3 bases, with 11 bases between them. This CDR3 has 14 residues. The sequencing sample was made of PBMCs. The chain combines TRBV30 with TRBJ1-5, with D perhaps matching TRBD1 (6 bases). This TCR was sampled from a woman between 35 and 50 years old in good health. Some clones in this sample may be carry-over from other donors' samples. The CDR3 DNA is TGTGCCTGGAGTATTGGACAGAACAATCAGCCCCAGCATTTT. Translated: CAWSIGQNNQPQHF.